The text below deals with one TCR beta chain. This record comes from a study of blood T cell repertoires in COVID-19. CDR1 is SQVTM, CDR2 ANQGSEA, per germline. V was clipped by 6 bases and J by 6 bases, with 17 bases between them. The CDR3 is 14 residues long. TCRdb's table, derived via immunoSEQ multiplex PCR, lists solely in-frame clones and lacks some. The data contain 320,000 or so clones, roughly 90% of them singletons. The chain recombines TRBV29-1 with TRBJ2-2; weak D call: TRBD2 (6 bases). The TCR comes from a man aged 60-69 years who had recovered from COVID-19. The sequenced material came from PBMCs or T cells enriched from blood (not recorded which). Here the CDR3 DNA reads TGCAGCGTGGGGGGTAGGGAACTAGCCGGGGAGCTGTTTTTT. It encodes CSVGGRELAGELFF.